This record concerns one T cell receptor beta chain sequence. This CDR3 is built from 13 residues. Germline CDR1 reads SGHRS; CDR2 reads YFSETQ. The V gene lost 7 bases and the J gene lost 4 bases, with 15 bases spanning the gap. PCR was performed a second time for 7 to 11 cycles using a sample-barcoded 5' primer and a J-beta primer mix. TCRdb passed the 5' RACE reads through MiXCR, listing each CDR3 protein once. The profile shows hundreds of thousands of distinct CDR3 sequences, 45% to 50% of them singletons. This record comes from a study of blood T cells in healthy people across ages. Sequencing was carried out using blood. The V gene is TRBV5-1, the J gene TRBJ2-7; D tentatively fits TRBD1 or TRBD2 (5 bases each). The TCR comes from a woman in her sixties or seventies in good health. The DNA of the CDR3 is TGCGCCAGCGACCGGGGCGAGGGGTACGAGCAGTACTTC. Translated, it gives CASDRGEGYEQYF. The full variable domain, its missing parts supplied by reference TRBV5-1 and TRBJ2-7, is KAGVTQTPRYLIKTRGQQVTLSCSPISGHRSVSWYQQTPGQGLQFLFEYFSETQRNKGNFPGRFSGRQFSNSRSEMNVSTLELGDSALYLCASDRGEGYEQYFGPGTRLTVT.